The following is a TCR beta chain sequence with its context. This clonotype was picked up many times. It lacks a known antigen. One base away there is no much larger clone; base qualities are not given. The data were obtained in a study of Graves' ophthalmopathy and Graves' hyperthyroidism (dated by TCRdb to 2016 to 2018). Study-wide context: Peripheral blood was collected at initial diagnosis, before any treatment. To tell Graves' ophthalmopathy apart from Graves' hyperthyroidism, and to predict which patients would progress to ophthalmopathy, the study relied on TCR beta repertoire signatures. In total, over 130 blood samples were TCR-sequenced: approximately 42 ophthalmopathy, some 80 hyperthyroidism and some 17 hyperthyroidism-to-ophthalmopathy patients. To explore V-J signatures that separate ophthalmopathy from hyperthyroidism, a discovery set of around 97 patients was enrolled, consisting of fewer than 45 with ophthalmopathy and about 60 with stable hyperthyroidism. An independent validation cohort comprised 18 hyperthyroidism patients and 17 patients who later progressed from hyperthyroidism to ophthalmopathy. In roughly 6 hyperthyroidism patients, the T-cell repertoires found in thyroid tissue were compared with those found in blood. Following sample collection, hyperthyroidism patients were given methimazole at a starting dose of 30 mg daily, and ophthalmopathy patients were given high-dose intravenous methylprednisolone.

What the work shows at the level of the full study, not this receptor alone: In validation, the model predicted ophthalmopathy progression with less than 71% sensitivity and roughly 78% specificity; eleven to twelve predicted patients were CT-confirmed with GO in a median of 6.5 months. Ophthalmopathy was separated from stable hyperthyroidism by the 13-signature model with just under 90% sensitivity and less than 82% specificity in cross-validation and with 80%/75% in the test set. Among expanded thyroid clonotypes with frequency above 0.001, most also showed up in blood, which suggests that blood repertoires may reflect the thyroid immune response. Sample size was not predetermined statistically, and investigators were not blinded to group allocation.

Ophthalmopathy patients were characterized by moderately to severely active disease, a Clinical Activity Score of at least 3, a NOSPECS grade of at least 4, and a disease duration under 3 months. Patients with other autoimmune diseases, uncontrolled infections, pregnancy or lactation were excluded. Diagnosis was based on clinical symptoms, serum thyroxine, TRAb, thyroid ultrasound and orbital computed tomography. Ficoll-Paque density gradient centrifugation was used to isolate PBMCs from about 10 ml of fresh peripheral blood. Total RNA was extracted with Trizol reagent and quality-checked on an Agilent 2100 Bioanalyzer. For repertoire sequencing, the TCR beta CDR3 regions were amplified from RNA transcripts. The first round was an RT-PCR using HTBI primers with the Qiagen OneStep RT-PCR kit, and this first round was followed by a second-round multiplex PCR, then size selection and purification. Libraries were sequenced paired-end with 100 bp reads on an Illumina HiSeq2000. Under the source paper's analysis protocol: Reads were processed with SOAPnuke, discarding reads with adapters, uncalled bases, mean Phred below 15, or no exact constant-primer or identifier match. COPE v1.2.5 was used to merge high-quality paired reads. Unique nucleotide sequences were defined as clonotypes and aligned to IMGT TRB V, D and J references using MiTCR v1.1. The analysis was limited to V-J combinations with a frequency above 0.0001, which together covered 99.2% of repertoires. A TCR clonal expansion and chaos score per V-J combination was defined as the ratio of F50 clonal expansion to chaos observed in the TCRdist matrix. Welch's t-statistics and random forest were used to reduce features to more than ten V-J combinations, which were fed into a naive Bayes classifier. Thyroid-blood repertoire similarity was quantified with the Morisita-Horn index. In TCRdb, the public reads were trimmed at Q25 with fastp and aligned with MiXCR, with productive beta chains retained. CDR3 protein sequences are deduplicated, and each keeps its most common genes and DNA. In this record, the V and J calls reflect TCRdb's handling and not the investigators' own analysis. The sample table records 200,000 to 300,000 distinct CDR3 sequences; roughly 50% of these occur just once. The ten largest clonotypes hold around half of the sample.

The germline V gene specifies SGDLS as CDR1 and YYNGEE as CDR2. CDR3 length: 14 amino acids, cysteine to phenylalanine. CDR3 DNA is the only sequence kept; it has 42 bases, read in frame from the first base. The germline V and J ends show losses of 0 bases and 8 bases respectively, and no gene match explains 6 bases of the junction. Sample: peripheral blood. The clonotype originates from an adult man with Graves' ophthalmopathy. The chain is encoded by TRBV9 joined to TRBJ1-2; the central 8 bases match TRBD1. The CDR3 reads as follows: CASSVAPQGGGYTF. In nucleotides, the sequence is TGTGCCAGCAGCGTAGCTCCACAGGGGGGAGGCTACACCTTC.